At least ten counts were recorded for the clone carrying this T cell receptor beta chain. Its antigen is unknown. No treatment of any kind had been given to any patient before thyroid surgery. This entry belongs to a study of metastatic and nonmetastatic thyroid tumors. General observations from the study: When malignant thyroid tumors were compared with benign nodules, TCR beta diversity was reportedly significantly higher in the malignant tumors. This held in both blood and tumor samples.

TCRdb reanalyzed the PCR reads via MiXCR. The data show around 31,000 clones, 14% to 15% seen once. V lost 1 base, J lost 4 bases, and 12 bases lay in between. The CDR3 has 15 residues. The chain is built from TRBV12-3 or TRBV12-4 and TRBJ2-3; TRBD2 is a possible D gene (5 bases). The sample consisted of blood. The receptor was isolated from a male donor with papillary thyroid cancer or a benign thyroid nodule (not recorded which). Some clones in this sample may be carry-over from other donors' samples. The CDR3 coding sequence is TGTGCCAGCAGTTTAGTGGTGGGAGCCCCAGATACGCAGTATTTT. This translates into CASSLVVGAPDTQYF.